This TCR beta chain was sequenced for a study of blood T cell repertoires in COVID-19. Study summary: Acute and convalescent COVID-19 specimens originated in the United States, Italy and Spain.

Authors' data handling: Estimated nucleated cell counts came from reference gene primer amplification. Clones were read by immunoSEQ multiplex PCR, and TCRdb kept only the in-frame ones, dropping some. That table is the source of V, J and clone size, and D and trimming were worked out from the DNA. The repertoire holds about 240,000 clones, with about 79% as singletons. Germline V CDR1 and CDR2: GTSNPN, SVGIG (reference sequence). V was pared by 0 bases and J by 2 bases, with 16 bases of the junction left unmatched. This CDR3 has 20 residues. The TCR comes from a woman of 80 years or more with acute or convalescent COVID-19. This chain joins TRBV30 and TRBJ1-6, with TRBD1 matching over 7 bases. Sample: peripheral blood. The CDR3 sequence is CAWSVRAPGQRNTYNSPLHF. CDR3 sequence (DNA): TGTGCCTGGAGTGTACGGGCGCCGGGACAGAGGAATACCTATAATTCACCCCTCCACTTT.